This T cell receptor (beta chain) was documented in a study of shared clonotypes between healthy human individuals. The CDR3 sequence is 15 residues long. Between the trimmed V and J ends, which lost 4 bases and 3 bases, there was a span of 14 bases. Germline assignment: CDR1 SGDLS and CDR2 YYNGEE. The method was immunoSEQ multiplex PCR; TCRdb's version includes in-frame clones alone and lacks a portion of them. The sample lists about 820,000 clones, 92% occurring once. Terminally differentiated effector memory CD45RA+ cells were excluded by CCR7 positive selection of CD45RO-negative cells. Donors included only healthy HIV-negative adults lacking recent acute infections or vaccinations.

The specimen was naive CD8+ T cells sorted from blood. The source is a man aged 30-40 years in good health. The chain uses TRBV9 and TRBJ1-5; D is possibly TRBD1 (6 bases). This CDR3 is CASSPLGGINQPQHF. CDR3 coding DNA: TGTGCCAGCAGCCCCCTAGGGGGGATCAATCAGCCCCAGCATTTT.